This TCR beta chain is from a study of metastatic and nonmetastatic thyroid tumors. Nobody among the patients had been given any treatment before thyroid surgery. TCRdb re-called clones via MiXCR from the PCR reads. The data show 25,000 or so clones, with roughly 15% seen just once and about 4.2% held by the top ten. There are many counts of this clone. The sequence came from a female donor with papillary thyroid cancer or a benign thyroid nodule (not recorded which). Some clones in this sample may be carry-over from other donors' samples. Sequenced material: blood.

The CDR3 region has the DNA TGTGCCAGCAGCTTAGCGGCGGGAGGAGCAGATACGCAGTATTTT. It specifies CASSLAAGGADTQYF. The chain employs TRBV7-2 and TRBJ2-3; 8 bases are a match to TRBD2. V dropped 0 bases and J dropped 4; count of bases not matched to a gene: 3. The CDR3 is made up of 15 amino acids. Germline CDR1 is SGHTA and CDR2 is FQGNSA.